Below are 2 T cell receptor beta chains sequenced from a single sample in a study of cytomegalovirus exposure and HLA in healthy donors. The PCR ran on 60 Vbeta and 13 Jbeta primers. Produced via immunoSEQ multiplex PCR; TCRdb's table is partial and in-frame only. This sample has more than 95,000 clones, with roughly 80% found just once. The source material was PBMCs. These receptors originate from a man between 25 and 39 years old in good health and CMV-seronegative.

V gene TRBV5-1 combines with J gene TRBJ1-1; TRBD1 aligns across 9 bases. V shed 5 bases and J 5 bases; nucleotides not matched to a gene: 10. This CDR3 spans 15 amino acids. Germline CDR1 is SGHRS and CDR2 is YFSETQ. The CDR3 here is CASSGKDRGRTEAFF. For the CDR3, the DNA is TGCGCCAGCAGTGGAAAGGACAGGGGAAGGACTGAAGCTTTCTTT.

V and J are TRBV9 and TRBJ1-2; D is unresolved. Germline assignment: CDR1 SGDLS and CDR2 YYNGEE. The CDR3 covers 14 residues. Trimming shortened V by 6 bases and J by 0 bases, and 12 bases separated the two germline ends. The CDR3 nucleotides read TGTGCCAGCACCCTGACGGAGACTAACTATGGCTACACCTTC. It translates to CASTLTETNYGYTF.